The 14 T cell receptor beta chains below come from one sample, sequenced in a study of T cell clusters in autoimmune cytopenias. TRB was amplified by touch-down multiplex PCR, primer pools A and B combined. For each CDR3 protein, TCRdb gives one entry from its re-call of the multiplex PCR reads, without DNA. In all, the sample yields a few thousand distinct CDR3 sequences. Some 38,000 genome equivalents of blood DNA were amplified for TRB. This sample also appeared in a second study, on T cell repertoires in aging, cancer and after chemotherapy.

What was sequenced was peripheral blood. The receptor set was obtained from a human donor in good health.

The chain joins TRBV6-4 to TRBJ2-1. Per the germline V gene, CDR1 is MRHNA and CDR2 is SNTAGT. The CDR3 length is 13 residues. The CDR3 protein is CASSALGTGEQFF.

This clonotype ranks as medium-sized in terms of frequency. This rearrangement joins TRBV19 to TRBJ2-2; TCRdb's assignment of TRBD2 cannot be checked, as there is no DNA. Germline V gene data show CDR1 as LNHDA and CDR2 as SQIVND (reference sequence). This CDR3 comprises 16 residues. The CDR3 sequence: CASSKGQAQKLGELFF.

The rearrangement uses TRBV11-2 and TRBJ2-2; TCRdb's assignment of TRBD2 cannot be checked, as there is no DNA. Germline loops: CDR1 SGHAT, CDR2 FQNNGV. The CDR3 length is 14 residues. Here the CDR3 reads CASSLEAGTGELFF.

By frequency, this clonotype is medium-sized. The chain's CDR3 is CASSLILTGANVLTF. V is TRBV6-1 and J is TRBJ2-6. The germline V gene has CDR1 MNHNS and CDR2 SASEGT. This CDR3 contains 15 residues.

This chain links TRBV6-2 or TRBV6-3 with TRBJ2-3; TCRdb's D gene call, TRBD2, goes unchecked for lack of DNA. CDR3 size: 16 residues. The germline V gene has CDR1 MNHEY and CDR2 SVGEGT. The CDR3 is CASSRTSGRFTDTQYF.

This clonotype is classed as medium-sized (0.01 to 0.1%) by frequency. The chain recombines TRBV15 with TRBJ2-3; TCRdb lists TRBD1, though no DNA is available to test this call. Looked up from germline, CDR1 is LNHNV and CDR2 is YYDKDF (reference sequence). The CDR3 spans 16 residues. The CDR3 region is CATSTPGQGRTDTQYF.

This clonotype is labeled medium-sized based on frequency. The J gene is TRBJ1-6, the V gene TRBV19; as DNA is missing, the TRBD1 call by TCRdb cannot be tested. Germline CDR1 is LNHDA and CDR2 is SQIVND (reference sequence). The CDR3 is 15 residues long. The CDR3 reads CASTLTTGAGSPLHF.

Measured by frequency, this clonotype is medium-sized. The chain links TRBV6-5 to TRBJ2-6. Looked up from germline, CDR1 is MNHEY and CDR2 is SVGAGI. This CDR3 comprises 16 residues. CDR3 loop: CASSRRQGSGANVLTF.

The rearrangement links TRBV29-1 to TRBJ2-6; the TCRdb call, TRBD1, lacks DNA for checking. This CDR3 is built from 13 residues. The V gene's germline CDR1 is SQVTM and CDR2 ANQGSEA. The CDR3 sequence: CSVGGAGANVLTF.

The chain joins TRBV20-1 to TRBJ2-3. This CDR3 spans 15 amino acids. Germline V lookup: CDR1 DFQATT, CDR2 SNEGSKA (reference sequence). The CDR3 here is CSARDRVRITDTQYF.

The genes are TRBV15 and TRBJ1-1; TCRdb calls TRBD1, which cannot be checked without DNA. This CDR3 is built from 12 residues. Germline V gene lookup returns CDR1 LNHNV and CDR2 YYDKDF (reference sequence). The chain's CDR3 is CATSRATGEAFF.

Considering frequency, this clonotype is medium-sized (0.01 to 0.1%). The chain uses TRBV7-6 and TRBJ2-7. The CDR3 loop spans 13 amino acids. The germline gives CDR1 SGHVS, CDR2 FNYEAQ. CDR3 region: CASSLGPNYEQYF.

According to its frequency, this clonotype is medium-sized. The genes are TRBV27 and TRBJ2-6. The CDR3 has 16 amino acids. Germline V gene sequence: CDR1 MNHEY, CDR2 SMNVEV (reference sequence). Here the CDR3 reads CASSLSTGSGANVLTF.

This clonotype counts as medium-sized by frequency. The rearrangement joins TRBV30 to TRBJ1-1; TCRdb gives TRBD1 as the D gene, but with no DNA this cannot be confirmed. Germline CDR1 reads GTSNPN; CDR2 reads SVGIG (reference sequence). The CDR3 loop spans 11 amino acids. CDR3 residues: CAWNPGVRAFF.